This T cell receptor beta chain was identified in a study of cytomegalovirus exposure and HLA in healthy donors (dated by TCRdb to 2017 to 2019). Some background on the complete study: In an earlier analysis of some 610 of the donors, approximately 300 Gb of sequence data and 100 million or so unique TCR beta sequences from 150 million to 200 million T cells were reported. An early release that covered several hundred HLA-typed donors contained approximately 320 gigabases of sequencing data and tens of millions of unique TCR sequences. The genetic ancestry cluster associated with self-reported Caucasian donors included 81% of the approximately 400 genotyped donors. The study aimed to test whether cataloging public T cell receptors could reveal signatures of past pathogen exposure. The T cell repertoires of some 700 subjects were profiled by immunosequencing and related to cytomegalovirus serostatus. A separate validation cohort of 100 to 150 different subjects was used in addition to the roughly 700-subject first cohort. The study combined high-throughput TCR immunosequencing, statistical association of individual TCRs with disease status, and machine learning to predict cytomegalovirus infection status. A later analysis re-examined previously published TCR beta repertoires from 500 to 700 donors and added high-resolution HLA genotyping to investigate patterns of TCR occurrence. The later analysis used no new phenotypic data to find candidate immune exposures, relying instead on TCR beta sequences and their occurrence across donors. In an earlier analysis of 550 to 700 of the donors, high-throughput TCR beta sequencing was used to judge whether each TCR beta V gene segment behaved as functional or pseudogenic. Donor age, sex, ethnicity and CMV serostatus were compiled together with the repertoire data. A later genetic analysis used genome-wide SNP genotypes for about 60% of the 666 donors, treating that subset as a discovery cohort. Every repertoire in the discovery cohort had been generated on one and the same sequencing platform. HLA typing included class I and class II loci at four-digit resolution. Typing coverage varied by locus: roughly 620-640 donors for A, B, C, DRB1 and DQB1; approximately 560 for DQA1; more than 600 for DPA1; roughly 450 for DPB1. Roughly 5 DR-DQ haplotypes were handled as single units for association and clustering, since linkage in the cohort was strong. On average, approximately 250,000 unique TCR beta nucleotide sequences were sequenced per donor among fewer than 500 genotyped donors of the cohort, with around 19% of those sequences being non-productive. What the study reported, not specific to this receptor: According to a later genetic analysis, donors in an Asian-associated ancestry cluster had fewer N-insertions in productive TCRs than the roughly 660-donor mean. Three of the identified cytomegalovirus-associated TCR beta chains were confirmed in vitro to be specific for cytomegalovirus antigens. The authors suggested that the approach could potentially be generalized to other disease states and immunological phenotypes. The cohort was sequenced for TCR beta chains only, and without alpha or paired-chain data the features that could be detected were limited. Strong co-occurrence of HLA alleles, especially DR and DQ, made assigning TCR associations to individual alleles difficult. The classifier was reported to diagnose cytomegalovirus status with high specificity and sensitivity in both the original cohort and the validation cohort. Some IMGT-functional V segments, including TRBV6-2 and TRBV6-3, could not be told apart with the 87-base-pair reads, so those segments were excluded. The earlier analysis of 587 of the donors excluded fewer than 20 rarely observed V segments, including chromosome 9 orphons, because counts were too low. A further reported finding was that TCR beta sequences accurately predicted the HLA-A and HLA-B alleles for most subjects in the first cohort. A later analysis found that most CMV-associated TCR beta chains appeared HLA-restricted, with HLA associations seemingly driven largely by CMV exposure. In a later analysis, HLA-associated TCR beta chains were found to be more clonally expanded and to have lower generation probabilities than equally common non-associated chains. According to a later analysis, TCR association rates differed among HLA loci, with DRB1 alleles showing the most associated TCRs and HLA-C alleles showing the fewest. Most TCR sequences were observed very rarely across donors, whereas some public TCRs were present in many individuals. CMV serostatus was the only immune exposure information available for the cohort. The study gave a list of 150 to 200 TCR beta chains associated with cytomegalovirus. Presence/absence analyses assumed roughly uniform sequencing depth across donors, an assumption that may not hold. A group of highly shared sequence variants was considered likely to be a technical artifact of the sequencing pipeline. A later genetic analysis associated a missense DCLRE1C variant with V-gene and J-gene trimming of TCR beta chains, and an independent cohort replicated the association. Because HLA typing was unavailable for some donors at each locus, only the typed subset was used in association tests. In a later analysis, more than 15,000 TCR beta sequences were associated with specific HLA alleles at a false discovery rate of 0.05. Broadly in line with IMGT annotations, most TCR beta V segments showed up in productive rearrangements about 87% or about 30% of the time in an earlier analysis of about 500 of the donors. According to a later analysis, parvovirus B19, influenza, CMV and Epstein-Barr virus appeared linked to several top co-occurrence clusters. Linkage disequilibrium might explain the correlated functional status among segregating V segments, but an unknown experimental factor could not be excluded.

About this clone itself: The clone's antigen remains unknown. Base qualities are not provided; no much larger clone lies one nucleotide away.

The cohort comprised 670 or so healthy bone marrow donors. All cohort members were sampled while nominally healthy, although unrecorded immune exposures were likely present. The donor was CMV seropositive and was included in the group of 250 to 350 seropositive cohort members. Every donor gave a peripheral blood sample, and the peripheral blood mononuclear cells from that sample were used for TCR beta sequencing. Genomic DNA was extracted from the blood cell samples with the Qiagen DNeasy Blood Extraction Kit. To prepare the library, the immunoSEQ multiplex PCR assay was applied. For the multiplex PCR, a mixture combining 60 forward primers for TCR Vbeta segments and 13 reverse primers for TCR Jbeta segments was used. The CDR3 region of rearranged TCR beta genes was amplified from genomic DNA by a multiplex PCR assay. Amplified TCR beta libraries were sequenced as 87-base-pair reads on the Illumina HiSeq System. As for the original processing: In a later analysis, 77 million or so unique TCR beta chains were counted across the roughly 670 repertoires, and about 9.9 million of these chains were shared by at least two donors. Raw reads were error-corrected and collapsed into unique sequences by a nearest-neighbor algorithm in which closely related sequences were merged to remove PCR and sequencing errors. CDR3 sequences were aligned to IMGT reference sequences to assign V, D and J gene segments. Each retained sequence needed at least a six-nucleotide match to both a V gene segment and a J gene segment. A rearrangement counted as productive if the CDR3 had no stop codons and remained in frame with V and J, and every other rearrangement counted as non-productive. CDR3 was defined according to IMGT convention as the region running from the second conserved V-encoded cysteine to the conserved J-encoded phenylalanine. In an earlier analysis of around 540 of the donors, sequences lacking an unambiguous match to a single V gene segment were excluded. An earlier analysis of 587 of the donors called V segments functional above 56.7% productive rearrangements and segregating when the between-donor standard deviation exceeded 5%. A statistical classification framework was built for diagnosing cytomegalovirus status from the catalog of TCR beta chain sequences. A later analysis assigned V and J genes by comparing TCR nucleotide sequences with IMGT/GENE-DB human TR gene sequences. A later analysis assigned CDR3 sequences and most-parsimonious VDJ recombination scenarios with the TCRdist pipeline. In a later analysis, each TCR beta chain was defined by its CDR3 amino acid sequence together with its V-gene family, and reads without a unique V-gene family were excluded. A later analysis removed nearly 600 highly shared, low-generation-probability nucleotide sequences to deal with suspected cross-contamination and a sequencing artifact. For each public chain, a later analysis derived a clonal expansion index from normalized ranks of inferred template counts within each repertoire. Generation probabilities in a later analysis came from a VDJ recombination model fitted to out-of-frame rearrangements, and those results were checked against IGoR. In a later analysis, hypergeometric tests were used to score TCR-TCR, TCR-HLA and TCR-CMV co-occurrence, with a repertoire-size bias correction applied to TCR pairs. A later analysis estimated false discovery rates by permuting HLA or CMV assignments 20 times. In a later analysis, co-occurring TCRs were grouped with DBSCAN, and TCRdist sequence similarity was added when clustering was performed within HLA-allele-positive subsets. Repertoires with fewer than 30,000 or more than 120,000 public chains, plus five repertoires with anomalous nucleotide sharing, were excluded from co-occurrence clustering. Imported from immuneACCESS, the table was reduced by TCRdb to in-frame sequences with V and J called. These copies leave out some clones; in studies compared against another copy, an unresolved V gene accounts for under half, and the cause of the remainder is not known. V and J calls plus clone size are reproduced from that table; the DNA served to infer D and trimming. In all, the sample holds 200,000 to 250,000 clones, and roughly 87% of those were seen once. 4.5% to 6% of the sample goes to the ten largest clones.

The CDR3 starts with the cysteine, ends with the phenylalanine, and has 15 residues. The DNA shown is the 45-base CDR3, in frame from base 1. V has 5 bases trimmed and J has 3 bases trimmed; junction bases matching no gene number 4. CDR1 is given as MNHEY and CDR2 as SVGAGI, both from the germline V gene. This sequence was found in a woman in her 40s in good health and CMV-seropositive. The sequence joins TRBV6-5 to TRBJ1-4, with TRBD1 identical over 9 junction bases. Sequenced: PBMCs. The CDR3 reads CASSPRTGANEKLFF. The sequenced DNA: TGTGCCAGCAGTCCCCGGACAGGGGCTAATGAAAAACTGTTTTTT.